A selection of T cell receptor beta chains follows, all from one sample in a study of blood T cell repertoires in COVID-19. Using immunoSEQ multiplex PCR, the repertoire was profiled, and TCRdb retains in-frame clones only, with some absent. The sample has about 130,000 clones, roughly two thirds seen once. Source material: peripheral blood. The receptors shown here come from a woman aged 70 to 79 with acute or convalescent COVID-19. Each CDR3 is given with its conserved first and last residue. Each record gives: CDR3 protein, CDR3 DNA, V gene, clone size, D gene, J gene. D genes are given only for firm matches. Clone sizes are given selectively: once, few, many, or a class where the clone is expanded.

CASRQSTGSNTEAFF	TGCGCCAGCAGGCAGAGTACAGGGTCGAACACTGAAGCTTTCTTT	TRBV5-1	-	-	TRBJ1-1
CASSLSVMNTEAFF	TGCGCCAGCAGCTTGTCAGTAATGAACACTGAAGCTTTCTTT	TRBV5-1	-	-	TRBJ1-1
CATSAGADNSPLHF	TGTGCCACCAGTGCAGGGGCCGATAATTCACCCCTCCACTTT	TRBV24-1	-	-	TRBJ1-6
CAWSVRTGPNQPQHF	TGTGCCTGGAGTGTAAGGACAGGTCCCAATCAGCCCCAGCATTTT	TRBV30	few	TRBD1	TRBJ1-5
CASSQDTKNTQYF	TGTGCCAGCAGCCAGGACACTAAAAATACGCAGTATTTT	TRBV4-2	-	-	TRBJ2-3
CASSDRDRGSYEQYF	TGTGCCAGCAGCGACCGGGACAGGGGCTCCTACGAGCAGTACTTC	TRBV7-9	-	TRBD1	TRBJ2-7
CASSHRDRYNQPQHF	TGTGCCAGCTCACATCGGGACAGGTACAATCAGCCCCAGCATTTT	TRBV27	-	TRBD1	TRBJ1-5
CASSWGRVTTNSPLHF	TGTGCCAGCAGCTGGGGCAGGGTCACAACCAATTCACCCCTCCACTTT	TRBV5-6	once	-	TRBJ1-6
CASIGGSSYNEQFF	TGTGCCAGCATCGGCGGAAGCTCCTACAATGAGCAGTTCTTC	TRBV6-5	-	-	TRBJ2-1
CSVEGGGTGGDYGYTF	TGCAGCGTTGAAGGAGGGGGGACAGGGGGCGACTATGGCTACACCTTC	TRBV29-1	many	TRBD1	TRBJ1-2
CAWSVWAAGGEGYTF	TGTGCCTGGAGTGTATGGGCCGCAGGAGGGGAAGGCTACACCTTC	TRBV30	-	-	TRBJ1-2
CATSRRVTNEKLFF	TGTGCCACCAGCAGAAGAGTAACTAATGAAAAACTGTTTTTT	TRBV15	-	-	TRBJ1-4
CASSPQGQSRGYTF	TGTGCCAGCAGTCCCCAGGGACAAAGCCGCGGCTACACCTTC	TRBV27	-	-	TRBJ1-2
CASSTSGGAETQYF	TGTGCCAGTAGTACCTCAGGGGGCGCCGAGACCCAGTACTTC	TRBV19	-	TRBD1	TRBJ2-5
CATGQGGLNTEAFF	TGTGCCACCGGACAGGGGGGCCTTAACACTGAAGCTTTCTTT	TRBV30	many	TRBD1	TRBJ1-1
CASSEVIRSNSPLHF	TGTGCCAGCAGTGAAGTGATACGTAGTAATTCACCCCTCCACTTT	TRBV6-1	-	-	TRBJ1-6
CASSVTYYNEQFF	TGCGCCAGCAGCGTCACATACTACAATGAGCAGTTCTTC	TRBV4-3	-	-	TRBJ2-1
CSVPPRGDNEQFF	TGCAGCGTTCCCCCACGGGGAGACAATGAGCAGTTCTTC	TRBV29-1	-	-	TRBJ2-1
CATSDFGGWLFF	TGTGCCACCAGTGATTTCGGAGGCTGGCTGTTTTTT	TRBV24-1	-	-	TRBJ2-2
CASSIVTGGNQETQYF	TGTGCCAGTAGTATCGTGACAGGGGGCAACCAAGAGACCCAGTACTTC	TRBV19	few	TRBD1	TRBJ2-5
CASSSGVNQPQHF	TGTGCCAGCAGCTCAGGGGTCAATCAGCCCCAGCATTTT	TRBV11-2	few	-	TRBJ1-5
CASSPRSANVLTF	TGTGCCAGCAGCCCCAGATCGGCCAACGTCCTGACTTTC	TRBV9	-	-	TRBJ2-6
CASSPSRAGNTIYF	TGCGCCAGTTCGCCGAGCAGGGCTGGAAACACCATATATTTT	TRBV5-1	-	-	TRBJ1-3
CATSRDGTGIREQFF	TGTGCCACCAGCAGAGATGGGACAGGGATACGTGAGCAGTTCTTC	TRBV15	-	TRBD1	TRBJ2-1
CASSLEDTGNEQFF	TGCGCCAGCAGCTTGGAGGACACAGGCAATGAGCAGTTCTTC	TRBV5-1	once	-	TRBJ2-1
CASSSRDRANNEQFF	TGTGCCAGTAGTTCCCGGGACAGGGCGAACAATGAGCAGTTCTTC	TRBV19	-	TRBD1	TRBJ2-1
CASSQGPNTEAFF	TGTGCCAGCAGCCAAGGGCCGAACACTGAAGCTTTCTTT	TRBV3-1/TRBV3-2	-	-	TRBJ1-1
CASSLSPEGTEAFF	TGCGCCAGCAGCTTGTCTCCGGAGGGGACTGAAGCTTTCTTT	TRBV5-1	many	-	TRBJ1-1
CASSQTGVGNTEAFF	TGTGCCAGCAGTCAGACAGGGGTTGGGAACACTGAAGCTTTCTTT	TRBV5-4	-	TRBD1	TRBJ1-1
CASSLEPNQPQHF	TGTGCCAGCAGCTTGGAGCCCAATCAGCCCCAGCATTTT	TRBV5-4	-	-	TRBJ1-5
CASATSGTNQETQYF	TGCGCCAGCGCTACTAGCGGGACTAACCAAGAGACCCAGTACTTC	TRBV5-1	-	TRBD2	TRBJ2-5
CASSLGQGNEQYF	TGTGCCAGCAGCTTGGGACAGGGAAACGAGCAGTACTTC	TRBV11-2	-	TRBD1	TRBJ2-7
CASSDSGTSGRASSYEQYF	TGCGCCAGCAGTGATTCCGGGACTAGCGGGAGAGCGAGCTCCTACGAGCAGTACTTC	TRBV10-1	few	TRBD2	TRBJ2-7
CASSPRDRSTDTQYF	TGTGCCAGTAGTCCCCGGGACAGGAGCACAGATACGCAGTATTTT	TRBV19	-	TRBD1	TRBJ2-3
CATEGGRNEQFF	TGTGCCACCGAAGGAGGGAGGAATGAGCAGTTCTTC	TRBV24-1	few	-	TRBJ2-1
CASSIDLDFQETQYF	TGTGCCAGTAGTATAGATCTGGACTTCCAAGAGACCCAGTACTTC	TRBV19	-	-	TRBJ2-5
CASSQGTGGGYEQYF	TGTGCCAGCAGCCAGGGAACAGGGGGAGGCTACGAGCAGTACTTC	TRBV5-5	-	TRBD1	TRBJ2-7
CASSQQGTQYF	TGTGCCAGCAGTCAACAGGGGACGCAGTATTTT	TRBV7-9	-	TRBD1	TRBJ2-3